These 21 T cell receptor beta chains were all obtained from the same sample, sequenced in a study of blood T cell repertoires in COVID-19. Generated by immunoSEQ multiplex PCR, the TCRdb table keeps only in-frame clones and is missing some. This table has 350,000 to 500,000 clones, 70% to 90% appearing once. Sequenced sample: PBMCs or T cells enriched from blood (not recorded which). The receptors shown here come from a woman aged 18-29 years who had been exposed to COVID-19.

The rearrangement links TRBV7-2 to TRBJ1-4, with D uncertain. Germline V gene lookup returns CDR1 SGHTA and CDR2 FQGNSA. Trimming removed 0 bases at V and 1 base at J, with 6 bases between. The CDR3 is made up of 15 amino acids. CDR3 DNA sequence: TGTGCCAGCAGCTTAGCCCGAGTAACTAATGAAAAACTGTTTTTT. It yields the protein CASSLARVTNEKLFF.

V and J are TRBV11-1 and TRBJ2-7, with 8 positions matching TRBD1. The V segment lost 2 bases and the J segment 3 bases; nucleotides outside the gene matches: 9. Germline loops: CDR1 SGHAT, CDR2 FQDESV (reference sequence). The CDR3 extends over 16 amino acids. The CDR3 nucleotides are TGTGCCAGCAGCTTAAGACCAGGGGGCGAAAGCTACGAGCAGTACTTC. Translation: CASSLRPGGESYEQYF.

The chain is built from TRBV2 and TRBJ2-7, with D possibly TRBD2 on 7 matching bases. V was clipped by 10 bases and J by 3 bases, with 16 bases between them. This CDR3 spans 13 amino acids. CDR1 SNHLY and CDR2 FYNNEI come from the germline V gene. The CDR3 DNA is TGTGCCACCGGGGGGAGGGGGAACTACGAGCAGTACTTC. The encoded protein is CATGGRGNYEQYF.

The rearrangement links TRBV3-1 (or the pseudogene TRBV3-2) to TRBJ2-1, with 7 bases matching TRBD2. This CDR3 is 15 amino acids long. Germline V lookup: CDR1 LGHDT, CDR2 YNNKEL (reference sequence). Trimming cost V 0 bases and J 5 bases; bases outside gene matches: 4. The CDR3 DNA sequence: TGTGCCAGCAGCCAAGACGGGGGGTTCCACAATGAGCAGTTCTTC. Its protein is CASSQDGGFHNEQFF.

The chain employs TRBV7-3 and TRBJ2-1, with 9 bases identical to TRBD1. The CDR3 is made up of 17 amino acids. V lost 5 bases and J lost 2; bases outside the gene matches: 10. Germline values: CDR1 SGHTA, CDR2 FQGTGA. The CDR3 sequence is CASSRTGAGLTYNEQFF. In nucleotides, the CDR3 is TGTGCCAGCAGCCGGACAGGGGCGGGGCTAACCTACAATGAGCAGTTCTTC.

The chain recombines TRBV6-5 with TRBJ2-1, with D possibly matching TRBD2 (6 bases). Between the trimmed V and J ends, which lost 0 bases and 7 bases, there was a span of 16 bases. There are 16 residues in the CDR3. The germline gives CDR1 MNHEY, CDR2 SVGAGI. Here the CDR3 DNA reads TGTGCCAGCAGTTACTCGTCTAGCGTGGAGTGGAATGAGCAGTTCTTC. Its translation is CASSYSSSVEWNEQFF.

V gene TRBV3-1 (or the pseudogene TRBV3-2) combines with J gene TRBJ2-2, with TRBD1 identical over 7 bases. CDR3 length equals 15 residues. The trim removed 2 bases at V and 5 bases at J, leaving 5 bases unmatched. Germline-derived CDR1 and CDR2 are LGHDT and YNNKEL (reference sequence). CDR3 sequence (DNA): TGTGCCAGCAGCCAACAGGGGGTTGGTACCGGGGAGCTGTTTTTT. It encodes CASSQQGVGTGELFF.

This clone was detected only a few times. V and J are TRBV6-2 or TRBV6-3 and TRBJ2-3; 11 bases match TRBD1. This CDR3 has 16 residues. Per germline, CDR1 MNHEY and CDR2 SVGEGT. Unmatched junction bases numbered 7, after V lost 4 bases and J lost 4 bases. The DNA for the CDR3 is TGTGCCAGCAGTTTACCTCCGGGACAGGGGGCAGATACGCAGTATTTT. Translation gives CASSLPPGQGADTQYF.

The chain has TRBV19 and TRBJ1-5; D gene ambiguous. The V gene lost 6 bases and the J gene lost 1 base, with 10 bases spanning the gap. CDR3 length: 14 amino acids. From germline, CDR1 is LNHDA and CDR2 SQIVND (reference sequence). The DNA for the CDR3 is TGTGCCAGTAGCCGCGGGGTGAGCAATCAGCCCCAGCATTTT. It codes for CASSRGVSNQPQHF.

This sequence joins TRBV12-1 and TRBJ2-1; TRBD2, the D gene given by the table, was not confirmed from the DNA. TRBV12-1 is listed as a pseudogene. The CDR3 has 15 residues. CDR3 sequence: CASSLLADCYNEQFF. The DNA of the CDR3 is TGTGCCAGCAGCTTACTAGCGGACTGTTACAATGAGCAGTTCTTC.

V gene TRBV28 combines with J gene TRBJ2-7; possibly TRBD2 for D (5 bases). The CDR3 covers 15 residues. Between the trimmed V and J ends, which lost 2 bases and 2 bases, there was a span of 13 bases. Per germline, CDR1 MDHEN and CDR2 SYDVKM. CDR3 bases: TGTGCCAGCAGTTTAGAGGGTTGGAAAACCTACGAGCAGTACTTC. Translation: CASSLEGWKTYEQYF. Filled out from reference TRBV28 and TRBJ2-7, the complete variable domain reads DVKVTQSSRYLVKRTGEKVFLECVQDMDHENMFWYRQDPGLGLRLIYFSYDVKMKEKGDIPEGYSVSREKKERFSLILESASTNQTSMYLCASSLEGWKTYEQYFGPGTRLTVT.

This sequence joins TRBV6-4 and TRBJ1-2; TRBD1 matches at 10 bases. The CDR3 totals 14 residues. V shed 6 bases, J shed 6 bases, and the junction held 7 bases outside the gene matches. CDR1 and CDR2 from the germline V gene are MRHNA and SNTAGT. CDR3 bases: TGTGCCAGCAGGCGGACAGGGGGTTTTAATGGCTACACCTTC. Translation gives CASRRTGGFNGYTF.

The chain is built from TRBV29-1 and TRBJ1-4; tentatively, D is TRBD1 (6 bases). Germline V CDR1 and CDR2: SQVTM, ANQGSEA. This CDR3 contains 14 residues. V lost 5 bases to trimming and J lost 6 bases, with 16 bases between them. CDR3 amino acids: CSVKGGQLDEKLFF. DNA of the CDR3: TGCAGCGTTAAGGGGGGGCAGTTGGATGAAAAACTGTTTTTT.

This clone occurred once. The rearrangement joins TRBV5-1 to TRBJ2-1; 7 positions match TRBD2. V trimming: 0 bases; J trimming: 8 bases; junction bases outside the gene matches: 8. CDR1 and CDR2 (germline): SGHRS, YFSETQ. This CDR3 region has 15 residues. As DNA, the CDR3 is TGCGCCAGCAGCTTGGACGGCGGGGGTTTTGATGAGCAGTTCTTC. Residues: CASSLDGGGFDEQFF.

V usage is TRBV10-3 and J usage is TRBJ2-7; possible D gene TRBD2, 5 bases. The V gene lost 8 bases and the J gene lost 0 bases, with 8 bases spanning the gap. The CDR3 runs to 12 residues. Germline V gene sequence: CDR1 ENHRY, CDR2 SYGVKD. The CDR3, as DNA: TGTGCCATCCGACGGGACTCCTACGAGCAGTACTTC. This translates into CAIRRDSYEQYF.

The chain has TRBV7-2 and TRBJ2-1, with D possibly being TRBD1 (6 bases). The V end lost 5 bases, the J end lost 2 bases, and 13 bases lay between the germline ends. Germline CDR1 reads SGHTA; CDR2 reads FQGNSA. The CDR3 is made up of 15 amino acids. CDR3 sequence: CASSPLGGTYNEQFF. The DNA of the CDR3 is TGTGCCAGCAGCCCCCTAGGGGGAACCTACAATGAGCAGTTCTTC. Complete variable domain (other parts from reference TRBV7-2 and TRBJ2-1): GAGVSQSPSNKVTEKGKDVELRCDPISGHTALYWYRQSLGQGLEFLIYFQGNSAPDKSGLPSDRFSAERTGGSVSTLTIQRTQQEDSAVYLCASSPLGGTYNEQFFGPGTRLTVL.

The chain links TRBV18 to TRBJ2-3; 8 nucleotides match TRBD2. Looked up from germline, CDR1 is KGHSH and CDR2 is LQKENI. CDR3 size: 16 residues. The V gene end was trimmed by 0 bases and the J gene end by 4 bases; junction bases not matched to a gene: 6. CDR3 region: CASSPPNGGAADTQYF. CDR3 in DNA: TGTGCCAGCTCACCACCGAACGGGGGGGCTGCAGATACGCAGTATTTT.

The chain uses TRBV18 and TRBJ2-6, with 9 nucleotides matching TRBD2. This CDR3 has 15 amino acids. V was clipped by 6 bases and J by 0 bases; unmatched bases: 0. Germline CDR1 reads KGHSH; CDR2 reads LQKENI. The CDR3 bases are TGTGCCAGCTCGCGGGGGGGCTCTGGGGCCAACGTCCTGACTTTC. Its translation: CASSRGGSGANVLTF.

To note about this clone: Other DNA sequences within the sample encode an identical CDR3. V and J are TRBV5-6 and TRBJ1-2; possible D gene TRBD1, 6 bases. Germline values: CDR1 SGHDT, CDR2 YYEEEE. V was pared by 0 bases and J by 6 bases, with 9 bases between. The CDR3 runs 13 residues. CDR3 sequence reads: CASSLDRAHGYTF. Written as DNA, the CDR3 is TGTGCCAGCAGCTTGGACAGGGCTCATGGCTACACCTTC.

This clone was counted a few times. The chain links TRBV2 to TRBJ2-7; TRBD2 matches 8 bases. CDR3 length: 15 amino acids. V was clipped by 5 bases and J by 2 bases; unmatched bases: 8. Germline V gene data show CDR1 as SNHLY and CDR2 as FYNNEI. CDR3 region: CASSTGRGGTYEQYF. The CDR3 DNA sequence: TGTGCCAGCAGTACCGGGAGGGGGGGTACCTACGAGCAGTACTTC.

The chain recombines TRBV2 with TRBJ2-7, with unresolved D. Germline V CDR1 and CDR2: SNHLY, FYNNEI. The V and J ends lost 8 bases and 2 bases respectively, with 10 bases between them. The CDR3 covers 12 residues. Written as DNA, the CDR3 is TGTGCCAGCGTGAGAACCCCCTACGAGCAGTACTTC. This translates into CASVRTPYEQYF.